This T cell receptor beta chain originates from a study of control samples from healthy donors and cancer patients. With 4 bases removed from V and 6 bases from J, the gap between germline ends came to 10 bases. The CDR3 sequence is 12 residues long. CDR1 and CDR2 (germline): WSHSY, SAAADI. Sequenced by immunoSEQ multiplex PCR; TCRdb stores in-frame clones only, minus some. The profile shows about 85,000 clones, roughly 86% of them singletons. There are a few counts of this clone. The sample comprised blood. The receptor was isolated from a man over 45 in good health. This chain joins TRBV10-2 and TRBJ2-7; tentatively, D is TRBD1 or TRBD2 (6 bases each). CDR3 protein: CASSGGAGEQYF. The CDR3 region has the DNA TGCGCCAGCAGTGGGGGGGCCGGCGAGCAGTACTTC.